This entry lists 25 T cell receptor beta chains sequenced from one sample in a study of blood T cell repertoires in COVID-19. Libraries were prepared by immunoSEQ multiplex PCR; TCRdb keeps only in-frame clonotypes and omits some of them. This sample yields fewer than 250,000 clones, of which 84% are seen a single time; roughly 3% belongs to the top ten. The sequencing input was PBMCs or T cells enriched from blood (not recorded which). All receptors come from a woman in her twenties or thirties who had recovered from COVID-19.

The chain uses TRBV2 and TRBJ2-7; 11 nucleotides match TRBD1. Germline trimming cut 4 bases from V and 2 bases from J; bases unmatched to any gene: 16. The CDR3 covers 19 residues. Germline CDR1 SNHLY, CDR2 FYNNEI. CDR3 nucleotides: TGTGCCAGCAGTGTCAAACCGGGACAGGGGGGCCCTTCTGCCTACGAGCAGTACTTC. Translated: CASSVKPGQGGPSAYEQYF.

The DNA of the CDR3 is TGTGCCAGCAGCCCAACCCAGGTGGAAAAACTGTTTTTT. The encoded protein is CASSPTQVEKLFF. This chain links TRBV5-5 with TRBJ1-4, with D hard to call. Germline CDR1 and CDR2: SGHKS and YYEKEE (reference sequence). CDR3 length equals 13 residues. The V end lost 4 bases, the J end lost 8 bases, and 12 bases lay between the germline ends. The whole variable domain, filled in from reference TRBV5-5 and TRBJ1-4, reads DAGVTQSPTHLIKTRGQQVTLRCSPISGHKSVSWYQQVLGQGPQFIFQYYEKEERGRGNFPDRFSARQFPNYSSELNVNALLLGDSALYLCASSPTQVEKLFFGSGTQLSVL.

The chain is built from TRBV5-4 and TRBJ2-7; TRBD1 aligns across 10 bases. Unmatched junction bases numbered 6, after V lost 4 bases and J lost 8 bases. CDR3 length: 13 residues. Germline V lookup: CDR1 SGHNT, CDR2 YYREEE (reference sequence). For the CDR3, the DNA is TGTGCCAGCAGCCTTGGGACAGGGGATAAGCAGTACTTC. This gives the protein CASSLGTGDKQYF.

CDR3 bases: TGTGCCAGCAGTTTCGGGACAGGGGGCGACTATGGCTACACCTTC. It specifies CASSFGTGGDYGYTF. V gene TRBV28 combines with J gene TRBJ1-2, with 12 bases matching TRBD1. V lost 3 bases, J lost 3 bases, and 2 bases stayed unmatched. The CDR3 runs to 15 residues. Germline lookup yields CDR1 MDHEN and CDR2 SYDVKM.

The genes are TRBV6-5 and TRBJ2-3; D ambiguous. Germline CDR1 is MNHEY and CDR2 is SVGAGI. The V gene lost 8 bases and the J gene lost 8 bases, with 14 bases spanning the gap. The CDR3 totals 12 residues. This CDR3 is CASEEVKFTQYF. In DNA form, the CDR3 reads TGTGCCAGCGAAGAGGTCAAGTTTACGCAGTATTTT.

V gene TRBV2 combines with J gene TRBJ1-1; no clear D. CDR1 is SNHLY, CDR2 FYNNEI, per germline. Deletions cut 4 bases from V and 1 base from J, with 13 bases between. The CDR3 runs to 15 residues. Here the CDR3 reads CASSVSLQANTEAFF. The CDR3 DNA follows: TGTGCCAGCAGTGTTTCCCTTCAGGCGAACACTGAAGCTTTCTTT. The variable domain in full, with the rest retrieved from reference TRBV2 and TRBJ1-1, is EPEVTQTPSHQVTQMGQEVILRCVPISNHLYFYWYRQILGQKVEFLVSFYNNEISEKSEIFDDQFSVERPDGSNFTLKIRSTKLEDSAMYFCASSVSLQANTEAFFGQGTRLTVV.

This clone was seen once. V and J are TRBV7-2 and TRBJ2-1; TRBD2 agrees at 9 bases. With 1 base clipped from V and 8 bases from J, the junction kept 6 bases outside the gene matches. The CDR3 has 15 residues. Germline-derived CDR1 and CDR2 are SGHTA and FQGNSA. The CDR3 DNA is TGTGCCAGCAGCTTAGACGGACTAGCGTGGGATGAGCAGTTCTTC. It codes for CASSLDGLAWDEQFF.

The chain uses TRBV11-2 and TRBJ2-6; 10 bases agree with TRBD1. Germline CDR1 SGHAT, CDR2 FQNNGV. This CDR3 is 19 amino acids long. Losses at the gene ends were 4 bases for V and 0 bases for J; bases not matched to a gene: 9. The CDR3 DNA reads as TGTGCCAGCAGCTCACTCAAGACAGGGGGCTTCTCTGGGGCCAACGTCCTGACTTTC. Amino acids: CASSSLKTGGFSGANVLTF.

The rearrangement joins TRBV29-1 to TRBJ2-7, with 14 positions matching TRBD2. Germline CDR1 SQVTM, CDR2 ANQGSEA. CDR3 length equals 15 residues. V lost 4 bases to trimming and J lost 4 bases; unmatched junction nucleotides: 6. As DNA, the CDR3 is TGCAGCGTTGGACTAGCGGGAGGGCCTGTTTACGAGCAGTACTTC. Translation: CSVGLAGGPVYEQYF.

The chain recombines TRBV25-1 with TRBJ2-3; a weak D match, TRBD1 (6 bases). Germline assignment: CDR1 MGHDK and CDR2 SYGVNS. This CDR3 region has 14 residues. V was clipped by 3 bases and J by 9 bases, with 16 bases between them. CDR3 sequence reads: CASSEGAKGETQYF. The CDR3 coding sequence is TGTGCCAGCAGTGAGGGGGCCAAAGGGGAAACGCAGTATTTT.

The V call is TRBV7-9, the J call TRBJ1-4, with D unclear. The V end was cut by 4 bases, the J end by 0 bases, with 9 bases between. Looked up from germline, CDR1 is SEHNR and CDR2 is FQNEAQ (reference sequence). The CDR3 is made up of 15 amino acids. This CDR3 reads CASSSQLATNEKLFF. Written as DNA, the CDR3 is TGTGCCAGCAGCTCGCAACTGGCAACTAATGAAAAACTGTTTTTT.

This clone has at least ten counts. This sequence joins TRBV27 and TRBJ2-7; D call uncertain. Germline lookup yields CDR1 MNHEY and CDR2 SMNVEV (reference sequence). The length of the CDR3 is 12 residues. Deletions cut 2 bases from V and 4 bases from J, with 6 bases between. CDR3 sequence (DNA): TGTGCCAGCAGTTTAAATCTATACGAGCAGTACTTC. Residues: CASSLNLYEQYF.

This chain uses TRBV9 with TRBJ1-6, with 9 nucleotides matching TRBD1. CDR1 is SGDLS and CDR2 is YYNGEE in the germline V gene. The CDR3 is 17 residues long. V shed 0 bases and J 3 bases; nucleotides not matched to a gene: 4. In DNA, the CDR3 is TGTGCCAGCAGCGTAGCACAGGGGGCGAACTATAATTCACCCCTCCACTTT. Its translation: CASSVAQGANYNSPLHF.

This chain joins TRBV19 and TRBJ2-5; 13 nucleotides align to TRBD2. The CDR3 totals 16 residues. Germline CDR1 is LNHDA and CDR2 is SQIVND (reference sequence). The V and J ends lost 10 bases and 1 base, in that order; junction bases with no gene match: 9. In DNA form, the CDR3 reads TGTGCCACCTCACCCGGGACTAGCGGGGTCCAAGAGACCCAGTACTTC. This gives the protein CATSPGTSGVQETQYF.

This clone came up a few times. The rearrangement uses TRBV7-9 and TRBJ1-5; D ambiguous. The V end lost 5 bases, the J end lost 2 bases, and 16 bases lay between the germline ends. Per germline, CDR1 SEHNR and CDR2 FQNEAQ (reference sequence). The CDR3 extends over 16 amino acids. In nucleotides, the CDR3 is TGTGCCAGCAGCCTTCACCCAACGGTGGGCAATCAGCCCCAGCATTTT. It translates to CASSLHPTVGNQPQHF.

This chain connects TRBV5-4 to TRBJ2-3, with D possibly matching TRBD2 (6 bases). The germline V and J ends were trimmed by 2 bases and 1 base, with 14 bases remaining between them. Per the germline V gene, CDR1 is SGHNT and CDR2 is YYREEE (reference sequence). The CDR3 is 16 amino acids. The CDR3 DNA reads TGTGCCAGCAGCTTCCTTGGTGGACTACGCACAGATACGCAGTATTTT. It codes for CASSFLGGLRTDTQYF.

The J gene is TRBJ2-3, the V gene TRBV3-1 (or the pseudogene TRBV3-2), with 9 bases aligning to TRBD2. The CDR3 has 15 amino acids. The germline gives CDR1 LGHDT, CDR2 YNNKEL (reference sequence). Trimming removed 4 bases from V and 0 bases from J; junction bases left unmatched: 2. The CDR3 DNA is TGTGCCAGCAGCCGTAGCGGGAGCAGCACAGATACGCAGTATTTT. Encoded protein: CASSRSGSSTDTQYF.

The chain employs TRBV9 and TRBJ1-1, with 8 bases lining up with TRBD1. The V and J ends lost 4 bases and 5 bases, in that order; junction bases with no gene match: 10. CDR3 size: 15 residues. The germline V gene encodes CDR1 SGDLS and CDR2 YYNGEE. The chain's CDR3 is CASSTRQGQGTEAFF. The CDR3 bases are TGTGCCAGCAGCACACGACAGGGGCAAGGAACTGAAGCTTTCTTT.

The chain uses TRBV9 and TRBJ2-4; 14 bases match TRBD2. Germline V lookup: CDR1 SGDLS, CDR2 YYNGEE. The CDR3 loop spans 19 amino acids. Trimming took 4 bases from V and 1 from J; bases not matched to a gene: 10. This chain's CDR3 is CASSLLTSGGVLAKNIQYF. The CDR3 nucleotides read TGTGCCAGCAGCCTCCTGACTAGCGGGGGGGTTCTGGCCAAAAACATTCAGTACTTC.

This clone was detected a few times. The CDR3 region has the DNA TGTGCCAGTGGACTAGCGGGAAAGCAGTTCTTC. Translated, it gives CASGLAGKQFF. The chain employs TRBV6-5 and TRBJ2-1; the match to TRBD2 covers 12 bases. The CDR3 has 11 residues. Germline V gives CDR1 MNHEY, CDR2 SVGAGI. Trimming took 9 bases from V and 11 from J; bases not matched to a gene: 2.

The gene calls are TRBV18 and TRBJ2-5; 7 bases match TRBD1. The CDR3 length is 12 residues. Trimming removed 6 bases from V and 2 bases from J; junction bases left unmatched: 0. Germline CDR1 is KGHSH and CDR2 is LQKENI. DNA for the CDR3: TGTGCCAGCTCCAGGGGGCAAGAGACCCAGTACTTC. Its protein product is CASSRGQETQYF. Full variable domain (remainder filled in from reference TRBV18 and TRBJ2-5): NAGVMQNPRHLVRRRGQEARLRCSPMKGHSHVYWYRQLPEEGLKFMVYLQKENIIDESGMPKERFSAEFPKEGPSILRIQQVVRGDSAAYFCASSRGQETQYFGPGTRLLVL.

For this clone: This sample also contains other DNA sequences that code for the same CDR3. The chain joins TRBV7-2 to TRBJ2-3; 7 bases agree with TRBD2. This CDR3 has 14 residues. Germline-derived CDR1 and CDR2 are SGHTA and FQGNSA. The ends lost 5 bases at V and 1 base at J; junction bases unmatched: 3. CDR3 residues: CASSPRGGTDTQYF. CDR3 coding DNA: TGTGCCAGCAGCCCCCGGGGGGGCACAGATACGCAGTATTTT.

The chain combines TRBV19 with TRBJ1-1; a weak D match, TRBD1 (6 bases). This CDR3 is built from 13 residues. Germline CDR1 reads LNHDA; CDR2 reads SQIVND (reference sequence). V lost 6 bases and J lost 3, with 11 bases in between. The CDR3 here is CASRDRRYTEAFF. For the CDR3, the DNA is TGTGCCAGTAGAGACAGGAGGTACACTGAAGCTTTCTTT.

This chain links TRBV3-1 (or the pseudogene TRBV3-2) with TRBJ1-2; maybe TRBD1 (5 bases). The CDR3 runs 15 residues. Germline-derived CDR1 and CDR2 are LGHDT and YNNKEL (reference sequence). The V end lost 1 base, the J end lost 5 bases, and 14 bases lay between the germline ends. The CDR3: CASSQGPQTAYGYTF. The DNA for the CDR3 is TGTGCCAGCAGCCAAGGGCCCCAGACAGCTTATGGCTACACCTTC.

The genes are TRBV19 and TRBJ2-7; 12 bases fit TRBD2. V lost 9 bases and J lost 1; bases outside the gene matches: 1. CDR3 size: 13 residues. Germline CDR1 and CDR2: LNHDA and SQIVND (reference sequence). The CDR3 coding sequence is TGTGCCAGCGGACTAGCGGGGTCCTACGAGCAGTACTTC. Its protein is CASGLAGSYEQYF.